This paragraph reports one T cell receptor (beta chain). Original data processing: Quantification of nucleated cells was approximated via reference gene primer amplification. Here immunoSEQ multiplex PCR was the method, and the copy in TCRdb shows in-frame clones only, minus some. V and J calls and clone size are those listed in that table; D and trimming were worked out from the DNA. The table shows roughly 66,000 clones, with over 80% occurring only once. Germline-derived CDR1 and CDR2 are SNHLY and FYNNEI. The CDR3 is 11 amino acids. The V end lost 6 bases, the J end lost 2 bases, and 5 bases lay between the germline ends. This sample was taken from a study of blood T cell repertoires in COVID-19. For the study at large: Samples came from the United States, Italy and Spain, spanning acute and convalescent COVID-19. PBMCs, B-cell-depleted T cells, or T cells were the source of the cDNA or gDNA that made up the material.

The sequencing sample was made of peripheral blood. J is TRBJ2-7 and V is TRBV2; D gene unclear. The clonotype comes from a human donor in a cohort sampled during active COVID-19. CDR3 amino acids: CASRQTYEQYF. The CDR3, as DNA: TGTGCCAGCAGACAGACCTACGAGCAGTACTTC.